In this sample, the clone carrying this T cell receptor beta chain turned up many times. Its antigen is unidentified. The germline CDR1 and CDR2 sequences are SEHNR and FQNEAQ (reference sequence). The V end was cut by 2 bases, the J end by 4 bases, with 14 bases between. This CDR3 region has 15 residues. A single run covered 15-18 subjects with over 190 million TCR-beta sequences. TCRdb re-called the 5' RACE reads with MiXCR, one entry per CDR3 protein. The table shows around 69,000 distinct CDR3 sequences, with under 3.5% occurring only once. This sample was taken from a study of neurological immune-mediated disorders. Study as a whole: Secondary progressive cases numbered 3 among the approximately 34 multiple sclerosis patients, while the other 31 were relapsing-remitting. The study's findings and limits: The multiple sclerosis repertoire cluster was associated with no clinical or MRI feature.

The TCR comes from a man between 40 and 49 years old with multiple sclerosis. The V gene is TRBV7-9, the J gene TRBJ2-5; D might be TRBD2 (6 bases). The sequenced sample consisted of PBMCs. The CDR3: CASSLIGGAGETQYF. In DNA form, the CDR3 reads TGTGCCAGCAGCTTAATCGGCGGGGCTGGAGAGACCCAGTACTTC.